This T cell receptor (beta chain) was sequenced during a study of T cell responses to AZD1222 COVID-19 vaccine. Across the whole study: Second doses were pooled across both intervals (about 4 or about 12 weeks). Study findings and constraints: Recipients of two AZD1222 doses showed rising Spike-specific TCR breadth and depth. Spike as a whole was targeted by vaccine-associated CD4 TCRs, dominant at 160-218 and 743-854. The repertoires were collected only after the peak T cell response.

The sample holds a few counts of this clone. The antigen remains undetermined. Method: immunoSEQ multiplex PCR; TCRdb's copy keeps in-frame clones and lacks some. The sample has about 180,000 clones, 85% to 90% seen once; the top ten hold approximately 1.8%. The CDR3 has 13 residues. V lost 5 bases, J lost 1 base, and 8 bases lay in between. This receptor was taken from an adult in good health. This chain connects TRBV12-3 or TRBV12-4 to TRBJ1-1; D is unresolved. The sample here was peripheral blood, taken on day 0 of AZD1222 vaccination. The CDR3 sequence: CASSLSRNTEAFF. The CDR3 DNA is TGTGCCAGCAGTCTTTCAAGGAACACTGAAGCTTTCTTT.